What follows are 21 T cell receptor beta chains derived from one specimen sequenced in a study of T cell clones after liver transplantation. The method was immunoSEQ multiplex PCR; TCRdb's version includes in-frame clones alone and lacks a portion of them. The sample lists tens of thousands of clones; nearly 85% were seen once. The sample consisted of CD4+ T cells from blood, taken around 45 months after liver transplant. The receptors were gathered from a human patient who received a liver transplant. Some of the T cells might come from the graft donor.

V gene TRBV30 combines with J gene TRBJ1-3; 7 positions agree with TRBD1. The CDR3 spans 13 residues. J gave up 4 bases and V 8 bases, and 8 bases lay outside the gene matches. The germline V gene has CDR1 GTSNPN and CDR2 SVGIG (reference sequence). The CDR3 is CAQGGQGGNTIYF. DNA of the CDR3: TGTGCCCAGGGGGGCCAGGGAGGAAACACCATATATTTT.

V and J are TRBV7-2 and TRBJ2-7; D unresolved. The V end lost 1 base, the J end lost 1 base, and 14 bases lay between the germline ends. CDR1 and CDR2 from the germline V gene are SGHTA and FQGNSA. The CDR3 spans 16 residues. CDR3 in amino acids: CASSLEGLRGSYEQYF. As DNA, the CDR3 is TGTGCCAGCAGCTTAGAGGGCCTCCGAGGATCCTACGAGCAGTACTTC.

The chain employs TRBV29-1 and TRBJ1-5; D not resolved. Germline V gene sequence: CDR1 SQVTM, CDR2 ANQGSEA. CDR3 size: 13 residues. The ends were cut back, 7 bases at V and 3 bases at J, with 13 bases in the middle. In DNA, the CDR3 is TGCAGCGCCCGGACGAGCTTCAATCAGCCCCAGCATTTT. It specifies CSARTSFNQPQHF.

The chain uses TRBV5-1 and TRBJ1-1; 7 bases fit TRBD1. Per the germline V gene, CDR1 is SGHRS and CDR2 is YFSETQ. The J segment lost 1 base and the V segment lost 0 bases, leaving 3 bases of the junction unmatched. CDR3 length equals 15 residues. The CDR3 DNA reads TGCGCCAGCAGCTTGGCAGGGGGATGGAACACTGAAGCTTTCTTT. Its translation is CASSLAGGWNTEAFF. Full variable domain (missing parts from reference TRBV5-1 and TRBJ1-1): KAGVTQTPRYLIKTRGQQVTLSCSPISGHRSVSWYQQTPGQGLQFLFEYFSETQRNKGNFPGRFSGRQFSNSRSEMNVSTLELGDSALYLCASSLAGGWNTEAFFGQGTRLTVV.

The V gene is TRBV14, the J gene TRBJ2-5; no clear D. The CDR3 covers 13 residues. Germline lookup yields CDR1 SGHDN and CDR2 FVKESK. V was trimmed by 4 bases and J by 2 bases, leaving 8 bases between them. Written as DNA, the CDR3 is TGTGCCAGCAGCCGGCTGACTCAAGAGACCCAGTACTTC. Protein: CASSRLTQETQYF. The whole variable domain, filled in from reference TRBV14 and TRBJ2-5, reads EAGVTQFPSHSVIEKGQTVTLRCDPISGHDNLYWYRRVMGKEIKFLLHFVKESKQDESGMPNNRFLAERTGGTYSTLKVQPAELEDSGVYFCASSRLTQETQYFGPGTRLLVL.

The chain carries TRBV19 and TRBJ1-5, with D uncertain. Trimming removed 6 bases from V and 4 bases from J, with 7 bases in between. CDR3 length: 12 amino acids. CDR1 is LNHDA and CDR2 is SQIVND in the germline V gene (reference sequence). The CDR3, as DNA: TGTGCCAGTAGCAACCCGAATCAGCCCCAGCATTTT. Its protein is CASSNPNQPQHF.

The chain carries TRBV5-1 and TRBJ1-1, with a weak D call TRBD1 (6 bases). V was cut by 3 bases and J by 7 bases, with 16 bases left in between. Germline lookup yields CDR1 SGHRS and CDR2 YFSETQ. This CDR3 region has 14 residues. The CDR3 spells CASSSLKGTREAFF. The CDR3 DNA sequence: TGCGCCAGCAGCTCGCTAAAAGGGACACGTGAAGCTTTCTTT.

The V call is TRBV7-2, the J call TRBJ1-1; 10 nucleotides line up with TRBD1. Germline CDR1 SGHTA, CDR2 FQGNSA. The CDR3 totals 14 residues. V was clipped by 5 bases and J by 8 bases; unmatched bases: 8. CDR3 DNA: TGTGCCAGCAGCCGCGACAGGGGGCGAGGGGAAGCTTTCTTT. Translating it yields CASSRDRGRGEAFF.

The genes are TRBV11-2 and TRBJ2-4, with TRBD2 as a possible D gene (5 bases). Germline lookup yields CDR1 SGHAT and CDR2 FQNNGV. There are 14 residues in the CDR3. Trimming cost V 1 base and J 9 bases, with 13 bases left between them. The CDR3 coding sequence is TGTGCCAGCAGCTTAGTGGGCGGTCGGGGCATTCAGTACTTC. The encoded protein is CASSLVGGRGIQYF.

V and J are TRBV9 and TRBJ1-2; no definite D call. CDR1 is SGDLS, CDR2 YYNGEE, per germline. The ends were cut back, 0 bases at V and 3 bases at J, with 6 bases in the middle. CDR3 length equals 13 residues. The CDR3 is CASSVGWDYGYTF. Written as DNA, the CDR3 is TGTGCCAGCAGCGTAGGCTGGGACTATGGCTACACCTTC.

V is TRBV7-2 and J is TRBJ2-2, with 9 bases that match TRBD2. The CDR3 loop spans 17 amino acids. Trimming cost V 4 bases and J 6 bases; bases outside gene matches: 12. Germline V gene lookup returns CDR1 SGHTA and CDR2 FQGNSA. The DNA for the CDR3 is TGTGCCAGCAGCTCGGCCTTGGTAGCGGGAGAACCCGGGGAGCTGTTTTTT. Its translation: CASSSALVAGEPGELFF.

The J gene is TRBJ2-7, the V gene TRBV28; 13 nucleotides line up with TRBD2. J gave up 3 bases and V 4 bases, and 9 bases lay outside the gene matches. This CDR3 is built from 17 residues. Germline V gives CDR1 MDHEN, CDR2 SYDVKM. For the CDR3, the DNA is TGTGCCAGCAGTTCCACCCTCGGGACTAGCGGGATCTACGAGCAGTACTTC. Translated, it gives CASSSTLGTSGIYEQYF. The entire variable domain, with the rest obtained from reference TRBV28 and TRBJ2-7, is as follows: DVKVTQSSRYLVKRTGEKVFLECVQDMDHENMFWYRQDPGLGLRLIYFSYDVKMKEKGDIPEGYSVSREKKERFSLILESASTNQTSMYLCASSSTLGTSGIYEQYFGPGTRLTVT.

The chain is built from TRBV27 and TRBJ2-3, with 10 bases matching TRBD2. The V and J ends lost 5 bases and 0 bases, in that order; junction bases with no gene match: 2. The CDR3 has 15 residues. Germline assignment: CDR1 MNHEY and CDR2 SMNVEV (reference sequence). CDR3 DNA: TGTGCCAGCAGTAGTAGCGGGAGGAGCACAGATACGCAGTATTTT. This gives the protein CASSSSGRSTDTQYF.

This chain uses TRBV28 with TRBJ2-4; D remains unclear. Looked up from germline, CDR1 is MDHEN and CDR2 is SYDVKM. The CDR3 runs to 15 residues. Trimming pared 5 bases from V and 0 bases from J, leaving 11 bases between. This chain's CDR3 is CASSNLRLAKNIQYF. In DNA, the CDR3 is TGTGCCAGCAGTAACCTCAGACTAGCCAAAAACATTCAGTACTTC.

V and J are TRBV7-2 and TRBJ1-1; D is perhaps TRBD1 (5 bases). The length of the CDR3 is 16 residues. The V gene's germline CDR1 is SGHTA and CDR2 FQGNSA. V was trimmed by 6 bases and J by 5 bases, leaving 22 bases between them. The DNA for the CDR3 is TGTGCCAGCAGGCCTGCCCTTGGGGGTGGGTTAACTGAAGCTTTCTTT. Translating it yields CASRPALGGGLTEAFF.

In this sample, this clone turned up a few times. V gene TRBV7-8 combines with J gene TRBJ2-7; the D is unclear. Trimming stripped 4 bases from V and 5 bases from J, with 18 bases between. CDR3 size: 15 residues. Per germline, CDR1 SGHVS and CDR2 FQNEAQ. CDR3 loop: CASSSRRWVGNEQYF. The CDR3 DNA reads as TGTGCCAGCAGCTCGCGAAGGTGGGTGGGGAACGAGCAGTACTTC.

This chain uses TRBV6-1 with TRBJ1-1; 7 bases agree with TRBD1. V was clipped by 5 bases and J by 5 bases; unmatched bases: 8. Germline CDR1 is MNHNS and CDR2 is SASEGT. CDR3 size: 14 residues. CDR3 DNA sequence: TGTGCCAGCAGTACTTACAGGGGTAGGACTGAAGCTTTCTTT. This codes for CASSTYRGRTEAFF.

This clone showed up just a few times. The identical CDR3 is also encoded by other nucleotide sequences in the sample. The chain combines TRBV5-1 with TRBJ2-7; 7 bases map to TRBD2. Losses at the gene ends were 3 bases for V and 1 base for J; bases not matched to a gene: 1. The CDR3 runs to 13 residues. Germline-derived CDR1 and CDR2 are SGHRS and YFSETQ. The CDR3 sequence is CASSSGGSYEQYF. The CDR3 DNA sequence: TGCGCCAGCAGCTCCGGGGGGTCCTACGAGCAGTACTTC.

The V call is TRBV28, the J call TRBJ1-1, with 7 bases identical to TRBD1. The CDR3 is 12 residues long. Germline-derived CDR1 and CDR2 are MDHEN and SYDVKM. J lost 8 bases, V lost 8 bases, and 8 bases had no gene match. The CDR3 region is CASYDREKEAFF. CDR3 bases: TGTGCCAGCTATGACAGGGAAAAGGAAGCTTTCTTT.

This chain joins TRBV7-6 and TRBJ2-3; possible D gene TRBD2, 5 bases. The CDR3 runs 16 residues. The germline gives CDR1 SGHVS, CDR2 FNYEAQ. Trimming left V 4 bases short and J 1 base short, with 15 bases between. The CDR3 spells CASSSGLSSGTDTQYF. The CDR3 nucleotides are TGTGCCAGCAGCTCCGGACTCTCCAGCGGCACAGATACGCAGTATTTT.

The chain couples TRBV19 to TRBJ1-4; D remains ambiguous. The CDR3 has 15 residues. Germline loops: CDR1 LNHDA, CDR2 SQIVND (reference sequence). The V and J ends lost 5 bases and 6 bases respectively, with 16 bases between them. The CDR3 here is CASSLVRSDDEKLFF. CDR3 bases: TGTGCCAGTAGTCTGGTTAGGAGCGACGATGAAAAACTGTTTTTT. Full variable domain (remainder filled in from reference TRBV19 and TRBJ1-4): DGGITQSPKYLFRKEGQNVTLSCEQNLNHDAMYWYRQDPGQGLRLIYYSQIVNDFQKGDIAEGYSVSREKKESFPLTVTSAQKNPTAFYLCASSLVRSDDEKLFFGSGTQLSVL.